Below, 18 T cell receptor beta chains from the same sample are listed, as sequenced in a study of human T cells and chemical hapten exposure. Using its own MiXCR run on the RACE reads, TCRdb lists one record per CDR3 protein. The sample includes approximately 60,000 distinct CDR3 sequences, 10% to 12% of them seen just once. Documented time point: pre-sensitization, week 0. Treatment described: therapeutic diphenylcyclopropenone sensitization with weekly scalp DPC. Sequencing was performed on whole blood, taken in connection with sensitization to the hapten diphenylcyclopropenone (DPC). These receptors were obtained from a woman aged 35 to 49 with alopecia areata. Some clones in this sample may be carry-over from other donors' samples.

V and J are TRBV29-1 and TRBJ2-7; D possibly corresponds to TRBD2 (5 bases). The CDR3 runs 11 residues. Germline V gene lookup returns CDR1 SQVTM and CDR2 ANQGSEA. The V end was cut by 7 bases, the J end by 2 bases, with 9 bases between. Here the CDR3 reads CSASLAYEQYF. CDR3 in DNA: TGCAGCGCGTCACTAGCCTACGAGCAGTACTTC.

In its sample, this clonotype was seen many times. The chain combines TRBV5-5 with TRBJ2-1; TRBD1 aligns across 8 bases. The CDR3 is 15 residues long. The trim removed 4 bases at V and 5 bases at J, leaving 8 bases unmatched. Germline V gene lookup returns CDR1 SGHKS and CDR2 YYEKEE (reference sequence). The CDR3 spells CASSRDRGGHNEQFF. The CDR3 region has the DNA TGTGCCAGCAGCCGAGACAGGGGAGGTCACAATGAGCAGTTCTTC. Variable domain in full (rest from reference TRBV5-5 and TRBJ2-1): DAGVTQSPTHLIKTRGQQVTLRCSPISGHKSVSWYQQVLGQGPQFIFQYYEKEERGRGNFPDRFSARQFPNYSSELNVNALLLGDSALYLCASSRDRGGHNEQFFGPGTRLTVL.

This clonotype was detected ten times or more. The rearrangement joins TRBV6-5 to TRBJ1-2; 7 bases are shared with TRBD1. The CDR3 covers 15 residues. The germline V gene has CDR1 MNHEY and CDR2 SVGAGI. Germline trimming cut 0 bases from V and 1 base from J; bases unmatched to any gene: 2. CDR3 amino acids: CASSYSAGGNYGYTF. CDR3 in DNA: TGTGCCAGCAGTTACTCAGCAGGGGGTAACTATGGCTACACCTTC.

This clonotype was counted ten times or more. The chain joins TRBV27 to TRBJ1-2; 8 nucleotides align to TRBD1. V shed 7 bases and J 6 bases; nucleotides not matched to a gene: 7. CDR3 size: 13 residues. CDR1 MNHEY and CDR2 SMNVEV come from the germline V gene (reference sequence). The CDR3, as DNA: TGTGCCAGCACTAACAGGGGGGGAGATGGCTACACCTTC. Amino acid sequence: CASTNRGGDGYTF.

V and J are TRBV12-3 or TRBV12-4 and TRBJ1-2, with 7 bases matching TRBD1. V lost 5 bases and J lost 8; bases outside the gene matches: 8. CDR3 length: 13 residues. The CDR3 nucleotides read TGTGCCAGCAGTCTCGCAGGGGGGAGCGGCTACACCTTC. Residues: CASSLAGGSGYTF.

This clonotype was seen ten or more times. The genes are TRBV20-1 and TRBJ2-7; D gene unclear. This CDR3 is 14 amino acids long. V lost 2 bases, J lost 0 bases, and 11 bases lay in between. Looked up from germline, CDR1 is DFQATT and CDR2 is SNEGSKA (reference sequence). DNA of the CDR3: TGCAGTGCTAGACCGGCGACAACCTCCTACGAGCAGTACTTC. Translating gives CSARPATTSYEQYF.

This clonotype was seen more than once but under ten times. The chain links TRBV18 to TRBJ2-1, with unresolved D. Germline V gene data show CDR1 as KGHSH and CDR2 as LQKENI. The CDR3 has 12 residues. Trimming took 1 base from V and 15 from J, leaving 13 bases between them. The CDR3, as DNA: TGTGCCAGCTCACCACTCCGGCAGGATCCGTTCTTC. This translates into CASSPLRQDPFF. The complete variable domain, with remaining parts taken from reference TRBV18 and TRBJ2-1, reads NAGVMQNPRHLVRRRGQEARLRCSPMKGHSHVYWYRQLPEEGLKFMVYLQKENIIDESGMPKERFSAEFPKEGPSILRIQQVVRGDSAAYFCASSPLRQDPFFGPGTRLTVL.

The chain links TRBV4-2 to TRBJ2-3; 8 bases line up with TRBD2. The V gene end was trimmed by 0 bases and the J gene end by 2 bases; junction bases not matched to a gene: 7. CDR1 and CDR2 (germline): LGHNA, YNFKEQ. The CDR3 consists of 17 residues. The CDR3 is CASSQEGVAGNTDTQYF. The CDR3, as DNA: TGTGCCAGCAGCCAAGAGGGTGTAGCGGGGAACACAGATACGCAGTATTTT.

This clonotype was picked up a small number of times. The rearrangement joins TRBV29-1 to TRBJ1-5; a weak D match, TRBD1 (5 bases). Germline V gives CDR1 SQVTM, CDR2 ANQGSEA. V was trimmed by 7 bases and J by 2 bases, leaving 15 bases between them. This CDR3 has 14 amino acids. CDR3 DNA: TGCAGCGCTTCAAGGGGTAACGGCAATCAGCCCCAGCATTTT. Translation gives CSASRGNGNQPQHF.

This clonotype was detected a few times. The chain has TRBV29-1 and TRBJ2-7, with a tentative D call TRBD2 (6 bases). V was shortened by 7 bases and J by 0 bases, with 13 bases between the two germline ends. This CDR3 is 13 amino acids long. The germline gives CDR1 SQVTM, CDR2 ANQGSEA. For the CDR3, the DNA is TGCAGCGCGGGGACTGAACCCTCCTACGAGCAGTACTTC. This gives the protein CSAGTEPSYEQYF.

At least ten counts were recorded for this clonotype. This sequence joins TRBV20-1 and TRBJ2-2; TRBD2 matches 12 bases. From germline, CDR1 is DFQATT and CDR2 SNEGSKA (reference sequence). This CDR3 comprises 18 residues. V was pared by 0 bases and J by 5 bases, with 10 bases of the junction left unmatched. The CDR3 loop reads CSARDPASGREGTGELFF. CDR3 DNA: TGCAGTGCTAGAGATCCGGCTAGCGGGAGGGAAGGGACCGGGGAGCTGTTTTTT.

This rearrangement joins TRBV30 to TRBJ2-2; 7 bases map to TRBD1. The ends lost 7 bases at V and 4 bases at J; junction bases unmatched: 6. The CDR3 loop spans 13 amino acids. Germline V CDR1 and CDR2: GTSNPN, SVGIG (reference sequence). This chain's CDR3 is CASGTVLTGELFF. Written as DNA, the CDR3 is TGTGCCTCCGGGACAGTCCTCACCGGGGAGCTGTTTTTT.

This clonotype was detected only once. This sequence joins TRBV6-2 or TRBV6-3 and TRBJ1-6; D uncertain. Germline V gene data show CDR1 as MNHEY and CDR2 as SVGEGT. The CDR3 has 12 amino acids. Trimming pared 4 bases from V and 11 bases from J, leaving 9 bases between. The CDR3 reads CASSFQKTPLHF. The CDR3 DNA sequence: TGTGCCAGCAGTTTCCAGAAGACACCCCTCCACTTT.

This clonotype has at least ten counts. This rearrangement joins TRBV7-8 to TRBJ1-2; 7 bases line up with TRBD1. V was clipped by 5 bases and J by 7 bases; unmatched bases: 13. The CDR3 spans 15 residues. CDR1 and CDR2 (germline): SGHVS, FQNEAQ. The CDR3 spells CASSLGNRGVAGYTF. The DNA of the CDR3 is TGTGCCAGCAGCCTCGGAAACAGGGGAGTGGCTGGCTACACCTTC.

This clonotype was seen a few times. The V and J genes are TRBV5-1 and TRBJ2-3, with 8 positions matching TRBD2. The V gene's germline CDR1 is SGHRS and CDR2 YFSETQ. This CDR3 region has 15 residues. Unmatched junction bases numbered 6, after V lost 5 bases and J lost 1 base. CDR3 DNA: TGCGCCAGCAGATCGAGCGGGAGTGGCACAGATACGCAGTATTTT. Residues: CASRSSGSGTDTQYF.

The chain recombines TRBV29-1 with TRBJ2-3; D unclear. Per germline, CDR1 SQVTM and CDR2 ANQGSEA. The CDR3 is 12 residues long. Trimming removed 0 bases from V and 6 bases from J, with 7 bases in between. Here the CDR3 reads CSVEDLGDTQYF. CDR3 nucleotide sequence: TGCAGCGTTGAAGACTTGGGCGATACGCAGTATTTT.

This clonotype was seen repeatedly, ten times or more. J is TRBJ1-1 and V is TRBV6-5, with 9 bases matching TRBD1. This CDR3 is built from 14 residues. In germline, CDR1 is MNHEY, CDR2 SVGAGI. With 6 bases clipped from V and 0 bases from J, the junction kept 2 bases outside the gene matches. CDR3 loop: CASSDRGMNTEAFF. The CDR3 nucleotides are TGTGCCAGCAGCGACAGGGGGATGAACACTGAAGCTTTCTTT.

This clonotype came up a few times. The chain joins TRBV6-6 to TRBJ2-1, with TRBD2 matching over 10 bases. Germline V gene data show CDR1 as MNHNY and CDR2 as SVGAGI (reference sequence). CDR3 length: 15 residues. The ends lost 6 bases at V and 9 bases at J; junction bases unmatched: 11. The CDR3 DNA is TGTGCCAGCAGCACGGGGGTAGCGGGGGGCAGTGAGCAGTTCTTC. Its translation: CASSTGVAGGSEQFF.